The T cell receptor (beta chain) under discussion was sequenced for a study of T cell repertoires in ileal Crohn's disease. As for the study in general: Median disease duration was about 8.5 years; less than 45% smoked at surgery. Study outcomes and limitations: Compared with non-smokers, active smokers at surgery showed more clonal expansions. Clonality above 26.8% at surgery always came with endoscopic recurrence.

Concerning this clone itself: Its antigen is unidentified.

Around 0.45 micrograms of biopsy DNA per sample underwent TCRB immunosequencing. Only in-frame clones appear in the TCRdb table, and some are missing; sequencing was by immunoSEQ multiplex PCR. The data contain 3,000 to 4,500 clones, 65% to 80% of them singletons. V trimming: 6 bases; J trimming: 7 bases; junction bases outside the gene matches: 10. The germline CDR1 and CDR2 sequences are MRHNA and SNTAGT. The CDR3 sequence is 14 residues long. The sequenced sample was ileal tissue. The V and J genes are TRBV6-4 and TRBJ2-7; 9 bases are a match to TRBD1. The TCR sequence derives from an adult with Crohn's disease. CDR3 amino acids: CASRDWTGDWEQYV. CDR3 DNA sequence: TGTGCCAGCAGGGATTGGACAGGGGATTGGGAGCAGTACGTC.